The clone carrying this TCR beta chain has just one count. This sample was included in a study of tumour-infiltrating T cells in Burkitt lymphoma. At the level of the study: Productive clonality predicted overall and progression-free survival.

TCRdb's table, derived via immunoSEQ multiplex PCR, lists solely in-frame clones and lacks some. This table has over 150 clones, around 30% appearing once. From germline, CDR1 is SQVTM and CDR2 ANQGSEA. The CDR3 covers 13 residues. V lost 0 bases and J 7 bases, leaving 9 bases between the germline ends. This chain joins TRBV29-1 and TRBJ2-2; maybe TRBD2 (6 bases). This clonotype was obtained from a human donor with Burkitt lymphoma. The sequenced material came from tumor tissue. The CDR3 DNA sequence: TGCAGCGTTGAAGAAGGAGGGAGCGGGGAGCTGTTTTTT. This translates into CSVEEGGSGELFF.